The clone carrying this TCR beta chain was counted many times. Its specificity is unknown. These data come from a study of T cells after yellow fever vaccination. Trimming took 4 bases from V and 7 from J, leaving 16 bases between them. The CDR3 is 14 amino acids. CDR1 SGHTA and CDR2 FQGNSA come from the germline V gene. By 5'RACE template switching, TCR cDNA was produced, with a universal primer site and UMIs added in the process. TCRdb reprocessed the 5' RACE reads via MiXCR and lists one record per CDR3 protein. Here the sample spans tens of thousands of distinct CDR3 sequences, more than 5.5% being singletons. Points from the study as a whole: The secondary response peaked faster, at day 5 versus 15, but was weaker.

The rearrangement links TRBV7-2 to TRBJ1-1; no clear D gene. The sample in question was CD8+ T cells sorted from PBMCs, obtained less than 6 days after the first yellow fever vaccination. The clonotype comes from a man between 18 and 35 years old who received the YFV17D yellow fever vaccine. The CDR3 reads CASSWYSSAVEAFF. The DNA of the CDR3 is TGTGCCAGCAGCTGGTACTCTTCGGCCGTTGAAGCTTTCTTT.